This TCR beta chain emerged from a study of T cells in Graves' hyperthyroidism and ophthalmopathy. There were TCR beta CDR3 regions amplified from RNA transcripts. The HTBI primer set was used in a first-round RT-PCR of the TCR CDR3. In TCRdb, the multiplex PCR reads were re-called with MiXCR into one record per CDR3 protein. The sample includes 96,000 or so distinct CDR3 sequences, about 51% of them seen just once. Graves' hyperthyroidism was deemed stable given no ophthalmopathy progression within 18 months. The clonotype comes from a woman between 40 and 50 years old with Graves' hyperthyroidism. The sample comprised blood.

CDR3 region: CSARDLRREGRSELDTQYF. The CDR3 DNA reads as TGCAGTGCTAGAGATCTGAGGCGGGAGGGCCGTAGTGAGCTAGATACGCAGTATTTT. The V call is TRBV20-1, the J call TRBJ2-3, with 9 bases that match TRBD2. The CDR3 is 19 amino acids. V was pared by 0 bases and J by 5 bases, with 18 bases of the junction left unmatched. From germline, CDR1 is DFQATT and CDR2 SNEGSKA (reference sequence).